This record looks at one TCR beta chain sequence and its context. Antigen: not known. This sample was included in a study of monozygotic twins with inflammatory bowel disease. The study's findings and limits: With others, IBD patients shared fewer clonotypes than healthy twins did, especially with disease activity. IBD patients had lower TCRbeta diversity (inverse Simpson) than healthy co-twins.

UMIs bearing a 6-nucleotide sample barcode were added through template switching. TCRdb reprocessed the 5' RACE reads and stores each CDR3 protein as one record, lacking DNA. This sample lists approximately 400,000 distinct CDR3 sequences; its ten largest clones have 2.4%. The CDR3 extends over 15 amino acids. Germline CDR1 SGHTA, CDR2 FQGNSA. V gene TRBV7-2 combines with J gene TRBJ2-5; the D gene TCRdb calls, TRBD1, cannot be checked with no DNA. This clonotype was obtained from a human donor with ulcerative colitis or Crohn's disease, or a healthy co-twin of an affected twin (not recorded which). Sample: blood. CDR3 region: CASSPGGGVGVTQYF.